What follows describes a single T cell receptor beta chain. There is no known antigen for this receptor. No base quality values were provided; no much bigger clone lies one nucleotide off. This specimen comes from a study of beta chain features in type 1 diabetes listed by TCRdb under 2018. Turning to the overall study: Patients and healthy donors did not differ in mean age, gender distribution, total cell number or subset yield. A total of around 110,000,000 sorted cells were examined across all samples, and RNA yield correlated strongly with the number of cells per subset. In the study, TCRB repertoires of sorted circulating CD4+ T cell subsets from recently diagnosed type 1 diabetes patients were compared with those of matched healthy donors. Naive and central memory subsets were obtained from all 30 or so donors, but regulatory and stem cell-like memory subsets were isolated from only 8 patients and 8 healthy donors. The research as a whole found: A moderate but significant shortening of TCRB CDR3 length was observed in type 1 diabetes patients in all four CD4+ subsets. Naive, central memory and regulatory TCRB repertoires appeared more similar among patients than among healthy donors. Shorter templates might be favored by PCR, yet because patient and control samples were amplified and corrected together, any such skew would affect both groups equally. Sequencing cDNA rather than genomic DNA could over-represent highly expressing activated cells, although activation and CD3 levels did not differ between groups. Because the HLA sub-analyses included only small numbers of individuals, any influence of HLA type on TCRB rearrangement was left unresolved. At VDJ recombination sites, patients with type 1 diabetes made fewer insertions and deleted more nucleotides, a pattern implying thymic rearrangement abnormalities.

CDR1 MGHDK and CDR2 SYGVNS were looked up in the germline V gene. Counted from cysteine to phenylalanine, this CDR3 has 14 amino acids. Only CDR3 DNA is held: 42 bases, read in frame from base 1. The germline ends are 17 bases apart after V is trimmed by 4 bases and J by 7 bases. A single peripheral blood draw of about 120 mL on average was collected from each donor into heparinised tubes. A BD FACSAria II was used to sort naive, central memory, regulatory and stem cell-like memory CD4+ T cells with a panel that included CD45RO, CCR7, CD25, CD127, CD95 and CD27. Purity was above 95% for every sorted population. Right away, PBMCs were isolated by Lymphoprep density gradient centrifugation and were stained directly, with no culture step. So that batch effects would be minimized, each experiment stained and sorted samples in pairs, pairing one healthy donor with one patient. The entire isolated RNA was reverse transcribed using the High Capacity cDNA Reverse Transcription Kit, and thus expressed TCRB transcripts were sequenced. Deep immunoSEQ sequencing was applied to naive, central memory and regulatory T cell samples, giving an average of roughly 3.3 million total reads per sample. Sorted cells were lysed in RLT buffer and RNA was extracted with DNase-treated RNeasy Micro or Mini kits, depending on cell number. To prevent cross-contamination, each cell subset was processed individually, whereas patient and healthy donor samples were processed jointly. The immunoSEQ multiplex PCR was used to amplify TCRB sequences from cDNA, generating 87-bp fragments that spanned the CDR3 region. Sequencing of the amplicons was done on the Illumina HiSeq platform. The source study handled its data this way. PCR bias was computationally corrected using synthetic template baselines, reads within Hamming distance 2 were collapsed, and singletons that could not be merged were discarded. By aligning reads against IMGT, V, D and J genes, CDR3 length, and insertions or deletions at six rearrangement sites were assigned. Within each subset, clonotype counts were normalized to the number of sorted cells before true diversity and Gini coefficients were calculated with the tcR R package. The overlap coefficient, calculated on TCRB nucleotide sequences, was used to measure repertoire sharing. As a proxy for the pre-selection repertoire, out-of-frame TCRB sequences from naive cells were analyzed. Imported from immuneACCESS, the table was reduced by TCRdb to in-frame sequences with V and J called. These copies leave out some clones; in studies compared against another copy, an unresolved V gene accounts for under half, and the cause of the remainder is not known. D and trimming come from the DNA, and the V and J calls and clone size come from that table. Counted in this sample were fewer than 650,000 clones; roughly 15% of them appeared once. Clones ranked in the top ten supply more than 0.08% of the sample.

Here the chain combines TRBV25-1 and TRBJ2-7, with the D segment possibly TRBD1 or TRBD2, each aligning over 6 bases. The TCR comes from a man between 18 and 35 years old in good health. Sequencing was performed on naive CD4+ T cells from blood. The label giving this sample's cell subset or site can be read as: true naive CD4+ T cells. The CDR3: CASSAAGGQYEQYF. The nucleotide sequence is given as TGTGCCAGCAGTGCCGCCGGGGGACAATATGAGCAGTACTTC.